The 8 T cell receptor beta chains given below trace back to one sample, sequenced in a study of response to subunit inactivated influenza vaccine. TCRdb ran MiXCR on the RT-PCR reads and lists one entry per CDR3 protein. The table includes a few hundred thousand distinct CDR3 sequences, 14% detected once. The sequencing here drew on PBMCs from blood, taken 11 to 12 days after vaccination. These TCRs come from a man aged 45-65 years who received an inactivated influenza vaccine.

V gene TRBV24-1 combines with J gene TRBJ2-3, with D possibly TRBD1 on 5 matching bases. The germline V gene has CDR1 KGHDR and CDR2 SFDVKD. This CDR3 has 13 amino acids. Trimming cost V 5 bases and J 4 bases, with 9 bases left between them. The CDR3 loop reads CATSVSGSDTQYF. CDR3 bases: TGTGCCACCAGTGTTTCAGGGTCAGATACGCAGTATTTT.

A word on this clonotype: Relative to the germline gene, one junction end is altered; a read error may explain this. The chain carries TRBV3-1 and TRBJ2-3; 7 bases line up with TRBD2. CDR1 LGHDT and CDR2 YNNKEL come from the germline V gene (reference sequence). This CDR3 comprises 16 residues. The DNA of the CDR3 is TGTGCCAGCAGACAAGGGCGCGGGGGAAGCACAGATACGCAGTATTTT. Amino acid sequence: CASRQGRGGSTDTQYF.

The rearrangement links TRBV20-1 to TRBJ1-4, with a possible D match to TRBD1 (6 bases). The germline V gene has CDR1 DFQATT and CDR2 SNEGSKA (reference sequence). This CDR3 is built from 18 residues. The V and J ends lost 2 bases and 6 bases respectively, with 25 bases between them. The CDR3 DNA reads as TGCAGTGCTAGAAAATCCCGACAGGCCGGGTTTCTTTATGAAAAACTGTTTTTT. This codes for CSARKSRQAGFLYEKLFF.

The rearrangement links TRBV18 to TRBJ1-2; possibly TRBD1 for D (5 bases). This CDR3 region has 14 residues. Per the germline V gene, CDR1 is KGHSH and CDR2 is LQKENI. V lost 6 bases and J lost 7, with 18 bases in between. This CDR3 reads CASSARGSSRGYTF. The CDR3 nucleotides read TGTGCCAGCTCCGCCCGGGGGAGTTCCCGTGGCTACACCTTC.

The rearrangement uses TRBV6-1 and TRBJ1-4, with TRBD1 matching 9 bases. J gave up 7 bases and V 1 base, and 1 base lay outside the gene matches. The CDR3 runs to 14 residues. CDR1 is MNHNS and CDR2 is SASEGT in the germline V gene. CDR3 in amino acids: CASSEGTGVEKLFF. The CDR3 DNA follows: TGTGCCAGCAGTGAAGGGACAGGGGTTGAAAAACTGTTTTTT.

This clonotype was seen only a few times. The CDR3 bases are TGTGCCAGCTGTTTTTGGGGGAATCCCGGGACAGCTAACACTGAAGCTTTCTTT. It codes for CASCFWGNPGTANTEAFF. This sequence joins TRBV11-1 and TRBJ1-1; TRBD1 agrees at 7 bases. Germline V gene data show CDR1 as SGHAT and CDR2 as FQDESV (reference sequence). The CDR3 extends over 18 amino acids. The junction had 20 bases not matched to a gene; V was cut back by 8 bases and J by 2 bases.

The table lists this clonotype with a few counts. This rearrangement joins TRBV5-5 to TRBJ1-5; D is unresolved. V was clipped by 0 bases and J by 6 bases, with 16 bases between them. CDR1 is SGHKS, CDR2 YYEKEE, per germline (reference sequence). The CDR3 sequence is 16 residues long. In DNA form, the CDR3 reads TGTGCCAGCAGCTTGGGGACCCTATCGGGAGGTCAGCCCCAGCATTTT. Translated: CASSLGTLSGGQPQHF.

The sample holds a few counts of this clonotype. The chain joins TRBV5-5 to TRBJ2-1; D possibly corresponds to TRBD2 (5 bases). This CDR3 region has 16 residues. Germline CDR1 SGHKS, CDR2 YYEKEE (reference sequence). V was pared by 1 base and J by 4 bases, with 15 bases between. The CDR3 protein is CASSLFLRTQYNEQFF. The CDR3 bases are TGTGCCAGCAGCTTGTTTTTGCGGACTCAATACAATGAGCAGTTCTTC.